The 16 T cell receptor beta chains presented below share a single source sample, sequenced in a study of control samples from healthy donors and cancer patients. Clones were sequenced by immunoSEQ multiplex PCR, and TCRdb holds only the in-frame ones, with some missing. The data hold more than 75,000 clones, with 89% observed a single time. The material sequenced was blood. These TCRs come from a middle-aged man in good health.

The CDR3 loop is CAWSAGTDYGYTF. The CDR3 DNA is TGTGCCTGGAGTGCCGGGACGGATTATGGCTACACCTTC. The chain couples TRBV30 to TRBJ1-2, with D tentatively TRBD1 (5 bases). Germline lookup yields CDR1 GTSNPN and CDR2 SVGIG (reference sequence). The CDR3 covers 13 residues. Trimming removed 1 base at V and 5 bases at J, with 11 bases between.

V is TRBV6-5 and J is TRBJ1-1; the D gene is possibly TRBD1 (5 bases). The CDR3 totals 14 residues. CDR1 and CDR2 (germline): MNHEY, SVGAGI. Trimming took 6 bases from V and 0 from J, leaving 11 bases between them. The CDR3 loop reads CASSRMTVNTEAFF. Written as DNA, the CDR3 is TGTGCCAGCAGCCGAATGACAGTGAACACTGAAGCTTTCTTT.

The chain links TRBV9 to TRBJ2-3; 9 nucleotides match TRBD1. J gave up 3 bases and V 5 bases, and 7 bases lay outside the gene matches. This CDR3 has 15 amino acids. Germline CDR1 is SGDLS and CDR2 is YYNGEE. In DNA, the CDR3 is TGTGCCAGCAGATCCCGGGACAGGGTGACAGATACGCAGTATTTT. It specifies CASRSRDRVTDTQYF.

The chain links TRBV28 to TRBJ1-2, with D unclear. With 4 bases removed from V and 8 bases from J, the gap between germline ends came to 11 bases. Germline CDR1 reads MDHEN; CDR2 reads SYDVKM. The CDR3 totals 12 residues. The CDR3 loop is CASSSGLWGYTF. DNA for the CDR3: TGTGCCAGCAGTTCGGGGTTGTGGGGCTACACCTTC.

The chain carries TRBV12-3 or TRBV12-4 and TRBJ2-5; the D is unclear. The CDR3 extends over 13 amino acids. The V end lost 4 bases, the J end lost 0 bases, and 6 bases lay between the germline ends. The CDR3 loop reads CASSSLHQETQYF. The DNA of the CDR3 is TGTGCCAGCAGTTCACTACACCAAGAGACCCAGTACTTC.

The count of this clone is one. This chain links TRBV11-3 with TRBJ1-6; maybe TRBD1 (6 bases). Per the germline V gene, CDR1 is SGHNT and CDR2 is YENEEA. The V end lost 3 bases, the J end lost 7 bases, and 10 bases lay between the germline ends. CDR3 size: 14 residues. This CDR3 is CASSLDRFNSPLHF. CDR3 DNA sequence: TGTGCCAGCAGCTTGGACAGATTCAATTCACCCCTCCACTTT. The whole variable domain, filled in from reference TRBV11-3 and TRBJ1-6, reads EAGVVQSPRYKIIEKKQPVAFWCNPISGHNTLYWYLQNLGQGPELLIRYENEEAVDDSQLPKDRFSAERLKGVDSTLKIQPAELGDSAVYLCASSLDRFNSPLHFGNGTRLTVT.

About this clone: The sample holds other DNA sequences that translate to the same CDR3. The chain has TRBV11-2 and TRBJ1-6; 7 positions agree with TRBD1. The junction had 6 bases not matched to a gene; V was cut back by 3 bases and J by 7 bases. There are 15 residues in the CDR3. The germline V gene has CDR1 SGHAT and CDR2 FQNNGV. CDR3 nucleotides: TGTGCCAGCAGCTTGGTTCAGGGGGGCAATTCACCCCTCCACTTT. Amino acid sequence: CASSLVQGGNSPLHF.

V gene TRBV6-2 or TRBV6-3 combines with J gene TRBJ2-1; a weak D match, TRBD2 (5 bases). V dropped 4 bases and J dropped 10 bases, with 20 bases sitting between them. Germline V gene sequence: CDR1 MNHEY, CDR2 SVGEGT. This CDR3 region has 15 residues. The CDR3 DNA reads TGTGCCAGCAGTTCGTGGAGACTAACGCCTCCAGAGCAGTTCTTC. It encodes CASSSWRLTPPEQFF.

This chain uses TRBV5-1 with TRBJ1-2; TRBD1 aligns across 8 bases. CDR1 is SGHRS, CDR2 YFSETQ, per germline. CDR3 length: 15 amino acids. With V trimmed by 4 bases and J by 4 bases, 9 bases remained unmatched. CDR3 in amino acids: CASSVLPGQAYGYTF. Here the CDR3 DNA reads TGCGCCAGCAGCGTTCTACCGGGACAGGCCTATGGCTACACCTTC.

The chain links TRBV20-1 to TRBJ2-4; possible D gene TRBD1, 6 bases. The CDR3 is 11 residues long. Germline assignment: CDR1 DFQATT and CDR2 SNEGSKA (reference sequence). V was cut by 4 bases and J by 7 bases, with 8 bases left in between. CDR3 nucleotide sequence: TGCAGTGCTACCCAGGGGAACATTCAGTACTTC. This encodes CSATQGNIQYF.

J is TRBJ2-3 and V is TRBV5-1, with D perhaps matching TRBD2 (6 bases). This CDR3 has 16 amino acids. Looked up from germline, CDR1 is SGHRS and CDR2 is YFSETQ. V was trimmed by 4 bases and J by 6 bases, leaving 21 bases between them. The CDR3 loop reads CASSKPGTPDEDTQYF. CDR3 nucleotide sequence: TGCGCCAGCAGCAAGCCTGGGACTCCAGACGAGGATACGCAGTATTTT.

The chain joins TRBV3-1 (or the pseudogene TRBV3-2) to TRBJ2-4, with D perhaps assigned TRBD1 or TRBD2 (5 bases each). V shed 1 base and J shed 1 base, with 5 bases lying between them. Germline V gene data show CDR1 as LGHDT and CDR2 as YNNKEL (reference sequence). CDR3 length: 14 amino acids. CDR3: CASSQGGAKNIQYF. The CDR3 region has the DNA TGTGCCAGCAGCCAAGGGGGGGCCAAAAACATTCAGTACTTC.

The chain links TRBV24-1 to TRBJ1-2; a possible D gene is TRBD1 (5 bases). Germline values: CDR1 KGHDR, CDR2 SFDVKD. Between the trimmed V and J ends, which lost 3 bases and 4 bases, there was a span of 11 bases. CDR3 length: 14 amino acids. The CDR3 here is CATSDATVFYGYTF. For the CDR3, the DNA is TGTGCCACCAGTGATGCGACAGTCTTCTATGGCTACACCTTC.

In nucleotides, the CDR3 is TGTGCCAGTAGGGGGGATTGGGTTAAAACCTACAATGAGCAGTTCTTC. This gives the protein CASRGDWVKTYNEQFF. The V and J genes are TRBV19 and TRBJ2-1; D possibly uses TRBD1 or TRBD2 (5 bases each). Germline loops: CDR1 LNHDA, CDR2 SQIVND (reference sequence). The V end was cut by 6 bases, the J end by 2 bases, with 17 bases between. The CDR3 has 16 amino acids.

The chain joins TRBV5-8 to TRBJ1-2; D is uncertain. Germline V CDR1 and CDR2: SGHTS, YDEGEE. The V end was cut by 0 bases, the J end by 4 bases, with 19 bases between. CDR3 size: 17 residues. The CDR3 nucleotides read TGTGCCAGCAGCTTGGCCGGCGCCCAAAAGAGTTTCTATGGCTACACCTTC. Amino acid sequence: CASSLAGAQKSFYGYTF.

This clone appeared once. The V gene is TRBV5-1, the J gene TRBJ2-2, with TRBD1 matching 9 bases. V shed 4 bases and J 7 bases; nucleotides not matched to a gene: 14. From germline, CDR1 is SGHRS and CDR2 YFSETQ. The CDR3 has 17 amino acids. CDR3 nucleotide sequence: TGCGCCAGCAGCCGAAACGCGGGACAGGGTGTTAGCGGGGAGCTGTTTTTT. Protein product: CASSRNAGQGVSGELFF.